These 2 T cell receptor beta chains came from one sample sequenced in a study of cytomegalovirus exposure and HLA in healthy donors. Vbeta (60) and Jbeta (13) primers were used in the PCR. Assay: immunoSEQ multiplex PCR; the TCRdb copy retains only in-frame clones and omits some. Its table records roughly 120,000 clones. Sequencing was performed on PBMCs. These receptors all come from a man aged 30-40 years in good health and CMV-seronegative.

V gene TRBV6-4 combines with J gene TRBJ2-1; 11 nucleotides align to TRBD2. The CDR3 is 15 amino acids. Germline CDR1 reads MRHNA; CDR2 reads SNTAGT. V shed 5 bases, J shed 5 bases, and the junction held 5 bases outside the gene matches. The CDR3 sequence: CASSPGTSGHNEQFF. The CDR3 DNA reads as TGTGCCAGCAGTCCCGGGACTAGCGGCCACAATGAGCAGTTCTTC.

The chain couples TRBV6-6 to TRBJ2-2, with a tentative D call TRBD2 (6 bases). V dropped 4 bases and J dropped 4 bases, with 16 bases sitting between them. The CDR3 runs to 16 residues. Germline-derived CDR1 and CDR2 are MNHNY and SVGAGI (reference sequence). CDR3 sequence reads: CASSWTGGSFTGELFF. CDR3 bases: TGTGCCAGCAGTTGGACTGGAGGGAGCTTCACCGGGGAGCTGTTTTTT.